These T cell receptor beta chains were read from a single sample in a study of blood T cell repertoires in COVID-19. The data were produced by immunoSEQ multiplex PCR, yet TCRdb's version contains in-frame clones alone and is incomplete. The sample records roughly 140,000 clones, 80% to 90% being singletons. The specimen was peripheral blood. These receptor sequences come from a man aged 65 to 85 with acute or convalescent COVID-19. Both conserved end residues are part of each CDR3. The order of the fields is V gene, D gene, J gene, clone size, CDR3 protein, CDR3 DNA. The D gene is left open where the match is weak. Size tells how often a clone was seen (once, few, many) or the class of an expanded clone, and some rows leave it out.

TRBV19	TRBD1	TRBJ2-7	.	CASSQQGASYEQYF	TGTGCCAGTAGTCAACAGGGGGCCTCCTACGAGCAGTACTTC
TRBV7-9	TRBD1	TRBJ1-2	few	CASSPGQGEKSTF	TGTGCCAGCAGCCCAGGACAGGGGGAAAAATCGACCTTC
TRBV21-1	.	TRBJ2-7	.	CASNFGLAGGPNEQYF	TGTGCCAGCAATTTCGGACTAGCGGGAGGGCCGAACGAGCAGTACTTC
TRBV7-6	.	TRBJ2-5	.	CASSLVLRRGQETQYF	TGTGCCAGCAGCTTAGTCCTCCGGCGGGGCCAAGAGACCCAGTACTTC
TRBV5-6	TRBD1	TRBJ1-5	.	CASSFWDRGLQPQHF	TGTGCCAGCAGCTTTTGGGACAGGGGGCTTCAGCCCCAGCATTTT
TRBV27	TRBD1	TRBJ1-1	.	CASSLTGGNTEAFF	TGTGCCAGCAGTTTGACAGGGGGAAACACTGAAGCTTTCTTT
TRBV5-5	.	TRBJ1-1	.	CASSLSFIGAGGTEAFF	TGTGCCAGCAGCTTGTCATTCATTGGGGCTGGCGGTACTGAAGCTTTCTTT
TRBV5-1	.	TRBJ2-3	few	CASSPPGDTQYF	TGCGCCAGCAGCCCTCCGGGAGATACGCAGTATTTT
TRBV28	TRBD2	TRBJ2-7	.	CASSLAGGIREQYF	TGTGCCAGCAGTCTAGCGGGAGGGATCCGCGAGCAGTACTTC
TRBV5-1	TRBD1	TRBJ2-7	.	CASSSNRGPYEQYF	TGCGCCAGCAGCTCAAACAGGGGCCCCTACGAGCAGTACTTC
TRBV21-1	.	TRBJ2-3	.	CASNPGGGELAGQGEVADTQYF	TGTGCCAGCAACCCCGGCGGGGGGGAGCTAGCGGGCCAAGGGGAGGTAGCAGATACGCAGTATTTT
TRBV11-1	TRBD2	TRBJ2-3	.	CASSLQTSGVGDTQYF	TGTGCCAGCAGCCTCCAGACTAGCGGAGTCGGGGATACGCAGTATTTT
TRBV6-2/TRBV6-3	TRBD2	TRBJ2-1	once	CASSYSTSGGGLHEQFF	TGTGCCAGCAGTTACTCGACTAGCGGGGGTGGGCTCCATGAGCAGTTCTTC
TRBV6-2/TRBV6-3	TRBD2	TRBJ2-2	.	CASSPPGLVGGHTGELFF	TGTGCCAGCAGCCCTCCGGGACTAGTTGGGGGTCACACCGGGGAGCTGTTTTTT